This T cell receptor (beta chain) was observed in a study of blood T cell repertoires in COVID-19. About the study: The United States, Italy and Spain supplied acute and convalescent COVID-19 samples.

Original data processing: For nucleated cells, counts were estimated from reference gene primer amplification. Clones were read by immunoSEQ multiplex PCR, and TCRdb kept only the in-frame ones, dropping some. V, J and clone size reflect that table, while D and trimming were determined from the DNA. Of roughly 200,000 clones listed, over 65% were seen once; the top ten hold roughly 18%. The CDR3 sequence is 18 residues long. Trimming pared 0 bases from V and 5 bases from J, leaving 21 bases between. The germline V gene encodes CDR1 SGDLS and CDR2 YYNGEE. Sequenced input: peripheral blood. This sequence was found in a person in their 70s with COVID-19, enrolled during active disease. The gene calls are TRBV9 and TRBJ2-1; perhaps TRBD2 as D (5 bases). CDR3 in DNA: TGTGCCAGCAGCGTAGATCCCCATCCGGGCGGACTGGACAATGAGCAGTTCTTC. It is translated as CASSVDPHPGGLDNEQFF.